Listed below are T cell receptor beta chains from one sample, sequenced in a study of cytomegalovirus exposure and HLA in healthy donors. Sequencing used immunoSEQ multiplex PCR; TCRdb keeps in-frame clones, though not all of them. The profile shows around 200,000 clones, about four fifths of them singletons. The sample comprised PBMCs. These receptors were collected from a woman aged 50 to 60 in good health and CMV-seropositive. The conserved cysteine and the conserved F or W are not part of the CDR3 here. A D gene is named only where the DNA matches it firmly.

J	D	V	CDR3
TRBJ2-1	TRBD2	TRBV6-5	ASSRGLAGGNEQF
TRBJ1-3	.	TRBV19	ASSRGGAGNTIY
TRBJ1-5	TRBD1	TRBV18	ASSRQGLRDQPQH
TRBJ1-1	TRBD1	TRBV5-6	ASSLGTGGNTEAF
TRBJ1-3	.	TRBV11-2	ASSLEIFSSGNTIY
TRBJ2-7	TRBD1	TRBV15	ATSAGTGLSYEQY
TRBJ1-6	TRBD1	TRBV5-4	ASSVDRVDSPLH
TRBJ1-4	TRBD1	TRBV6-1	ASSEFGTGDEKLF
TRBJ2-5	.	TRBV2	ASMGREETQY
TRBJ1-6	.	TRBV7-8	ASSLGAGSYNSPLH
TRBJ1-6	TRBD1	TRBV2	ASSGRGRSPLH
TRBJ2-2	TRBD1	TRBV7-7	ASSPQGAGELF
TRBJ1-1	TRBD1	TRBV6-5	ASRETGEWAEAF
TRBJ2-1	TRBD2	TRBV10-3	AIGGGSSYNEQF
TRBJ2-3	TRBD1	TRBV5-1	ASSFGDRGIATDTQY
TRBJ1-2	.	TRBV18	ASSPTGNYGYT
TRBJ2-2	.	TRBV9	ASSVVAGADTGELF
TRBJ1-2	TRBD1	TRBV5-5	ASSLVPDRPSPYGYT
TRBJ1-5	TRBD1	TRBV25-1	ASSGAGTGARPQH
TRBJ1-1	.	TRBV6-5	ASSYSRQSVAF
TRBJ2-1	.	TRBV4-2	ASSQDEGGPYNEQF
TRBJ2-1	.	TRBV5-6	ASSLDRGSGDNEQF
TRBJ1-6	.	TRBV27	ASTLTSLYNSPLH
TRBJ2-3	TRBD2	TRBV5-1	ASSGGLVFTDTQY
TRBJ1-2	.	TRBV5-1	ASSSNTGLGYT
TRBJ1-2	TRBD1	TRBV30	AWSPQDRFNGYT
TRBJ2-2	.	TRBV12-5	ASGSGAHTGELF
TRBJ2-7	TRBD1	TRBV14	ASSRRDSLSYEQY
TRBJ2-1	.	TRBV9	ASSVDPRTAEQF
TRBJ1-1	TRBD1	TRBV2	ASSWDRVSTEAF
TRBJ2-7	TRBD1	TRBV6-1	ASSAPGQGPL